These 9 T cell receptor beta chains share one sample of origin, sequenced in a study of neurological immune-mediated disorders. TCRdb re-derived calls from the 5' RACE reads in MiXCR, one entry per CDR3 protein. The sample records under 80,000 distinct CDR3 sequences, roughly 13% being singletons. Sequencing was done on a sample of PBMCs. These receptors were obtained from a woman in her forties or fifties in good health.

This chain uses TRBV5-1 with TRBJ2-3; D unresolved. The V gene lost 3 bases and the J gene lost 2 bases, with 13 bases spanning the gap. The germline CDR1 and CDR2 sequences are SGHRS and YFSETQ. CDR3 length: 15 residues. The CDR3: CASSSVGFDTDTQYF. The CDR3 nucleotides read TGCGCCAGCAGCTCGGTGGGTTTCGACACAGATACGCAGTATTTT.

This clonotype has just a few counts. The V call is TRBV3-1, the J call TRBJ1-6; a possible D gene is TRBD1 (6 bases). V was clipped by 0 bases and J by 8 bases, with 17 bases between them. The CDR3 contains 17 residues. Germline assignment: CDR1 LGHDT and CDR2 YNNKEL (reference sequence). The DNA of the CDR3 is TGTGCCAGCAGCCAAGACGCCCGATCCAGGGGCCATTCACCCCTCCACTTT. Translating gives CASSQDARSRGHSPLHF.

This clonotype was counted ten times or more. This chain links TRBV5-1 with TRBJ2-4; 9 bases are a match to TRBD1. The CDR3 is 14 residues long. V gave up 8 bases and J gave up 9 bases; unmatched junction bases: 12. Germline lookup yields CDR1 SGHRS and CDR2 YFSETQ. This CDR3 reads CASAISGQGGIQYF. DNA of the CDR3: TGCGCCAGTGCGATATCGGGACAGGGAGGCATTCAGTACTTC.

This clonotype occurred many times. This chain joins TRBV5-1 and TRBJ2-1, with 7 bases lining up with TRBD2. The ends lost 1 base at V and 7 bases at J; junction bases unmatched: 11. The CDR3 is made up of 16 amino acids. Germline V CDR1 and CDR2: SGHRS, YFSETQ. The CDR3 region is CASSLTGTNFPNEQFF. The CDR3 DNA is TGCGCCAGCAGCTTGACCGGGACTAATTTCCCGAATGAGCAGTTCTTC.

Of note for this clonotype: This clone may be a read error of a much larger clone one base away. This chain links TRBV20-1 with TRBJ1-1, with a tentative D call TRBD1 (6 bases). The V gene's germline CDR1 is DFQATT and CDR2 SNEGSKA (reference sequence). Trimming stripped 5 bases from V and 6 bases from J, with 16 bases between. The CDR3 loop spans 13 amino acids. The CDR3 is CSAGSQGSPEAFF. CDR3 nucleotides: TGCAGTGCTGGAAGTCAGGGGTCACCTGAAGCTTTCTTT.

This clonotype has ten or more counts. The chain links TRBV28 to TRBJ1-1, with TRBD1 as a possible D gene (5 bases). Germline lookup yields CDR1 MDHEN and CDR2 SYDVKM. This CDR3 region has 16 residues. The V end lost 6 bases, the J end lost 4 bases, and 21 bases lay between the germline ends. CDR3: CASRAVNSKGSTEAFF. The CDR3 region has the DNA TGTGCCAGCAGGGCAGTGAACTCCAAGGGGAGCACTGAAGCTTTCTTT.

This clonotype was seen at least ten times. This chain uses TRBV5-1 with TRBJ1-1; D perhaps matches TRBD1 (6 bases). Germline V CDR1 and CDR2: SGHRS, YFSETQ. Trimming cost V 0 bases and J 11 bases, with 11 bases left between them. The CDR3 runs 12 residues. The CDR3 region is CASSLDQGSAFF. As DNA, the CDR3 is TGCGCCAGCAGCTTGGATCAGGGGAGCGCTTTCTTT.

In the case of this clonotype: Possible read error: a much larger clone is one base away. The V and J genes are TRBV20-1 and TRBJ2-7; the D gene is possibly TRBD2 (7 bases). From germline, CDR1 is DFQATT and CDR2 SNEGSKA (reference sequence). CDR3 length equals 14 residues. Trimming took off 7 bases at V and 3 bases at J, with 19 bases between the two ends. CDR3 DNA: TGCAGTGTTGACCAGAGGGGGGGAGACTACGAGCAGTACTTC. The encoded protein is CSVDQRGGDYEQYF.

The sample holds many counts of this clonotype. The CDR3 DNA sequence: TGTGCCAGCAGCCCACTATGGGGAGTGGGCGAGCAGTACTTC. Protein product: CASSPLWGVGEQYF. The genes are TRBV7-2 and TRBJ2-7, with D tentatively TRBD2 (5 bases). The V end was cut by 5 bases, the J end by 6 bases, with 17 bases between. Germline CDR1 reads SGHTA; CDR2 reads FQGNSA. There are 14 residues in the CDR3. The variable domain in full, completed from reference TRBV7-2 and TRBJ2-7, reads GAGVSQSPSNKVTEKGKDVELRCDPISGHTALYWYRQSLGQGLEFLIYFQGNSAPDKSGLPSDRFSAERTGGSVSTLTIQRTQQEDSAVYLCASSPLWGVGEQYFGPGTRLTVT.